The source of this T cell receptor beta chain is a study of Tregs in tolerant kidney transplant recipients. Study overall: Mixed chimerism was transient after nonmyeloablative marrow transplants from related graft donors.

Unstimulated Tregs (CD4+CD25+CD127-) and CD4+CD25- non-Tregs were sorted from PBMCs. The assay was immunoSEQ multiplex PCR, and TCRdb's table has in-frame clones only and misses some. The sample includes approximately 93,000 clones, approximately 94% of them seen just once. Germline-derived CDR1 and CDR2 are MGHDK and SYGVNS. The CDR3 is 14 residues long. V lost 4 bases, J lost 7 bases, and 16 bases lay in between. General study points: Validation in larger populations is needed because few patients were studied.

Worth noting for this clone: What it binds is unknown.

The input for sequencing was CD4+ T cells from blood, taken before the transplant. The receptor was derived from a human donor who received a combined kidney and bone marrow transplant. The chain links TRBV25-1 to TRBJ2-5, with D perhaps TRBD1 (7 bases). CDR3 in amino acids: CASSGQGGVGTQYF. The CDR3 DNA reads TGTGCCAGCAGTGGACAGGGAGGCGTCGGGACCCAGTACTTC. Supplemented by reference TRBV25-1 and TRBJ2-5, the full variable domain reads EADIYQTPRYLVIGTGKKITLECSQTMGHDKMYWYQQDPGMELHLIHYSYGVNSTEKGDLSSESTVSRIRTEHFPLTLESARPSHTSQYLCASSGQGGVGTQYFGPGTRLLVL.